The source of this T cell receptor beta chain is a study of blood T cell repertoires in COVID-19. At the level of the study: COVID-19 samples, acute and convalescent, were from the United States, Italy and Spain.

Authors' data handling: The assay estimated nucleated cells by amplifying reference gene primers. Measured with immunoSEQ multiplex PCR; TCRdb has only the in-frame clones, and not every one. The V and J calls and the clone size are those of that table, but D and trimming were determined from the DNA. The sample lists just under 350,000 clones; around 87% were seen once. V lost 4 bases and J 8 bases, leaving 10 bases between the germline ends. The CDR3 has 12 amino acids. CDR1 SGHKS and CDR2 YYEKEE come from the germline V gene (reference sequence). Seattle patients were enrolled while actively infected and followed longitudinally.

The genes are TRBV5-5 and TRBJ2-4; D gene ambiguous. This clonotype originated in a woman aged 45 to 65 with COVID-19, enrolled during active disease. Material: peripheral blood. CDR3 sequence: CASSARVDIQYF. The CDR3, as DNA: TGTGCCAGCAGCGCCCGGGTGGACATTCAGTACTTC.